Listed here are 29 T cell receptor beta chains from one sample, sequenced in a study of blood T cell repertoires in COVID-19. Sequencing was performed with immunoSEQ multiplex PCR; in TCRdb, only in-frame clones are kept and a portion is missing. The sample shows roughly 200,000 clones, roughly 77% of them seen only once. Sequencing input: peripheral blood. All receptors come from a middle-aged woman with COVID-19, enrolled during active disease.

The J gene is TRBJ1-1, the V gene TRBV11-2; no definite D call. The ends were cut back, 3 bases at V and 3 bases at J, with 8 bases in the middle. Per the germline V gene, CDR1 is SGHAT and CDR2 is FQNNGV. The CDR3 is 13 amino acids. CDR3 loop: CASSLSQDTEAFF. The DNA for the CDR3 is TGTGCCAGCAGCTTGAGTCAGGACACTGAAGCTTTCTTT.

The gene calls are TRBV21-1 and TRBJ2-7; the tabulated D call, TRBD1, remains unverified against the DNA. TRBV21-1 is termed a pseudogene. CDR3 length: 16 amino acids. For the CDR3, the DNA is TGTGCCAGCAGCAAAACAGGGGGCGCTTGGGTCTACGAGCAGTACTTC. This sequence encodes CASSKTGGAWVYEQYF.

The rearrangement links TRBV3-1 (or the pseudogene TRBV3-2) to TRBJ2-1; the D is unclear. This CDR3 comprises 16 residues. Germline V CDR1 and CDR2: LGHDT, YNNKEL (reference sequence). V was trimmed by 1 base and J by 4 bases, leaving 14 bases between them. Here the CDR3 DNA reads TGTGCCAGCAGCCAAGGACCTTCGAGGAGATACAATGAGCAGTTCTTC. It is translated as CASSQGPSRRYNEQFF.

J is TRBJ1-2 and V is TRBV7-9; D perhaps matches TRBD1 (5 bases). Germline V gene data show CDR1 as SEHNR and CDR2 as FQNEAQ (reference sequence). The CDR3 has 12 amino acids. The V end was cut by 3 bases, the J end by 6 bases, with 8 bases between. The chain's CDR3 is CASSFGGDGYTF. CDR3 nucleotide sequence: TGTGCCAGCAGCTTTGGAGGGGATGGCTACACCTTC.

This chain uses TRBV9 with TRBJ1-6; 9 bases are shared with TRBD1. Per the germline V gene, CDR1 is SGDLS and CDR2 is YYNGEE. There are 12 residues in the CDR3. With V trimmed by 7 bases and J by 10 bases, 3 bases remained unmatched. The CDR3 loop reads CASGTGRSPLHF. CDR3 nucleotides: TGTGCCAGCGGGACAGGGCGGTCACCCCTCCACTTT.

Only a few counts were recorded for this clone. The J gene is TRBJ2-2, the V gene TRBV7-9, with 8 nucleotides matching TRBD1. The CDR3 is made up of 15 amino acids. The germline V gene encodes CDR1 SEHNR and CDR2 FQNEAQ (reference sequence). Trimming at V came to 4 bases and at J to 5 bases, leaving 6 bases not matched to a gene. The CDR3 bases are TGTGCCAGCAGCTCGGAGACAGGGGCGACCGGGGAGCTGTTTTTT. It encodes CASSSETGATGELFF.

The chain links TRBV6-2 or TRBV6-3 to TRBJ2-1; 11 bases are shared with TRBD2. The CDR3 sequence is 16 residues long. The V gene's germline CDR1 is MNHEY and CDR2 SVGEGT. Trimming at V came to 2 bases and at J to 6 bases, leaving 6 bases not matched to a gene. CDR3 in amino acids: CASSYRLAGGSNEQFF. CDR3 coding DNA: TGTGCCAGCAGTTACCGGCTAGCGGGGGGCTCCAATGAGCAGTTCTTC.

The chain has TRBV7-8 and TRBJ2-1, with D unclear. This CDR3 spans 13 amino acids. The V and J ends lost 1 base and 9 bases respectively, with 10 bases between them. The germline gives CDR1 SGHVS, CDR2 FQNEAQ. DNA for the CDR3: TGTGCCAGCAGCTTAGGGGCCCTCGGTGAGCAGTTCTTC. This sequence encodes CASSLGALGEQFF.

The CDR3 region has the DNA TGTGCCAGCAGCATAAAGGTTAGTGCGGGCAATGAGCAGTTCTTC. This translates into CASSIKVSAGNEQFF. This chain uses TRBV9 with TRBJ2-1, with a possible D match to TRBD2 (5 bases). CDR3 length: 15 residues. In germline, CDR1 is SGDLS, CDR2 YYNGEE. The ends were cut back, 4 bases at V and 6 bases at J, with 17 bases in the middle.

This rearrangement joins TRBV28 to TRBJ1-6; 9 nucleotides match TRBD1. V lost 2 bases, J lost 10 bases, and 3 bases stayed unmatched. From germline, CDR1 is MDHEN and CDR2 SYDVKM. The length of the CDR3 is 14 residues. Written as DNA, the CDR3 is TGTGCCAGCAGTTTAGGGACAGGGAGATCACCCCTCCACTTT. Its protein is CASSLGTGRSPLHF.

V usage is TRBV6-5 and J usage is TRBJ1-2, with 8 bases aligning to TRBD1. The trim removed 7 bases at V and 1 base at J, leaving 5 bases unmatched. Germline V gives CDR1 MNHEY, CDR2 SVGAGI. The CDR3 sequence is 14 residues long. For the CDR3, the DNA is TGTGCCAGCACCCATGGACAGGGTAACTATGGCTACACCTTC. Its translation: CASTHGQGNYGYTF.

This chain joins TRBV10-2 and TRBJ2-1, with D maybe TRBD2 (6 bases). Germline CDR1 reads WSHSY; CDR2 reads SAAADI. The CDR3 runs 16 residues. Trimming pared 0 bases from V and 0 bases from J, leaving 9 bases between. The CDR3 DNA reads TGCGCCAGCAGTGAGTCCGTGGGAGGCTCCTACAATGAGCAGTTCTTC. It translates to CASSESVGGSYNEQFF.

The chain carries TRBV7-3 and TRBJ2-7; no reliable D call. Per the germline V gene, CDR1 is SGHTA and CDR2 is FQGTGA. This CDR3 has 12 residues. With 4 bases removed from V and 3 bases from J, the gap between germline ends came to 7 bases. The CDR3 coding sequence is TGTGCCAGCAGCTCTAACGACTACGAGCAGTACTTC. Translated, it gives CASSSNDYEQYF.

The V gene is TRBV10-3, the J gene TRBJ1-5; 7 bases match TRBD1. The CDR3 is 15 residues long. Germline V gives CDR1 ENHRY, CDR2 SYGVKD. The junction had 1 base not matched to a gene; V was cut back by 0 bases and J by 2 bases. The CDR3, as DNA: TGTGCCATCAGTGAGTCAGGGGGCGGCAATCAGCCCCAGCATTTT. Amino acids: CAISESGGGNQPQHF.

V and J are TRBV19 and TRBJ2-7; TRBD2 matches 7 bases. Germline V gene sequence: CDR1 LNHDA, CDR2 SQIVND (reference sequence). This CDR3 contains 15 residues. With V trimmed by 5 bases and J by 6 bases, 13 bases remained unmatched. The CDR3 coding sequence is TGTGCCAGTAGTCCTGGGGAGGGCGGCAGGGTCGAGCAGTACTTC. Translating it yields CASSPGEGGRVEQYF. Supplemented by reference TRBV19 and TRBJ2-7, the full variable domain reads DGGITQSPKYLFRKEGQNVTLSCEQNLNHDAMYWYRQDPGQGLRLIYYSQIVNDFQKGDIAEGYSVSREKKESFPLTVTSAQKNPTAFYLCASSPGEGGRVEQYFGPGTRLTVT.

V gene TRBV5-4 combines with J gene TRBJ2-2; 7 bases map to TRBD2. CDR1 is SGHNT, CDR2 YYREEE, per germline (reference sequence). CDR3 length: 14 amino acids. The junction had 7 bases not matched to a gene; V was cut back by 4 bases and J by 7 bases. The CDR3 DNA reads as TGTGCCAGCAGCCCCCGACTAGCCCGCGGGGAGCTGTTTTTT. Protein product: CASSPRLARGELFF. Looking up the rest from reference TRBV5-4 and TRBJ2-2 gives the full variable domain: ETGVTQSPTHLIKTRGQQVTLRCSSQSGHNTVSWYQQALGQGPQFIFQYYREEENGRGNFPPRFSGLQFPNYSSELNVNALELDDSALYLCASSPRLARGELFFGEGSRLTVL.

This clone was counted only a few times. V is TRBV18 and J is TRBJ1-2, with 8 nucleotides matching TRBD1. The CDR3 covers 16 residues. Germline values: CDR1 KGHSH, CDR2 LQKENI. Germline trimming cut 0 bases from V and 0 bases from J; bases unmatched to any gene: 3. The CDR3 nucleotides are TGTGCCAGCTCACCACCAGGGACAGGATCTAACTATGGCTACACCTTC. Translation: CASSPPGTGSNYGYTF.

The rearrangement uses TRBV9 and TRBJ1-1; no definite D call. CDR1 is SGDLS and CDR2 is YYNGEE in the germline V gene. The V gene lost 2 bases and the J gene lost 4 bases, with 12 bases spanning the gap. The CDR3 contains 14 residues. The CDR3 loop is CASSVDYGSTEAFF. In nucleotides, the CDR3 is TGTGCCAGCAGCGTCGACTACGGTAGCACTGAAGCTTTCTTT.

This sequence joins TRBV5-1 and TRBJ1-3; 9 nucleotides line up with TRBD1. CDR3 length: 16 amino acids. The germline gives CDR1 SGHRS, CDR2 YFSETQ. With V trimmed by 3 bases and J by 0 bases, 4 bases remained unmatched. Here the CDR3 reads CASSWDRANSGNTIYF. CDR3 coding DNA: TGCGCCAGCAGCTGGGACAGGGCGAACTCTGGAAACACCATATATTTT.

The chain employs TRBV7-9 and TRBJ1-2; TRBD1 might be the D (5 bases). Germline V gives CDR1 SEHNR, CDR2 FQNEAQ (reference sequence). Between the trimmed V and J ends, which lost 5 bases and 2 bases, there was a span of 15 bases. This CDR3 is 15 amino acids long. The CDR3 region has the DNA TGTGCCAGCAGCCCTCAACAGGTCCCCAACTATGGCTACACCTTC. Its translation is CASSPQQVPNYGYTF.

V and J are TRBV27 and TRBJ1-6, with D perhaps TRBD1 (6 bases). The V end was cut by 10 bases, the J end by 4 bases, with 26 bases between. The germline CDR1 and CDR2 sequences are MNHEY and SMNVEV (reference sequence). The CDR3 sequence is 18 residues long. CDR3 loop: CATSPSIVRGPYNSPLHF. As DNA, the CDR3 is TGTGCCACCAGCCCTTCGATAGTCAGGGGCCCTTATAATTCACCCCTCCACTTT.

The chain links TRBV11-3 to TRBJ2-1; D is uncertain. The CDR3 is 15 amino acids. Germline CDR1 and CDR2: SGHNT and YENEEA. V was cut by 1 base and J by 0 bases, with 7 bases left in between. The CDR3 region is CASSLVASSYNEQFF. The CDR3 DNA is TGTGCCAGCAGCTTAGTTGCTAGCTCCTACAATGAGCAGTTCTTC.

The J gene is TRBJ1-2, the V gene TRBV19; D is perhaps TRBD1 (6 bases). The ends were cut back, 7 bases at V and 4 bases at J, with 13 bases in the middle. Per the germline V gene, CDR1 is LNHDA and CDR2 is SQIVND (reference sequence). The CDR3 covers 13 residues. CDR3 nucleotide sequence: TGTGCCAGTACCGTACAGGGATCCTATGGCTACACCTTC. This codes for CASTVQGSYGYTF.

The chain recombines TRBV2 with TRBJ1-2, with 7 nucleotides matching TRBD1. The CDR3 contains 12 residues. J lost 8 bases, V lost 7 bases, and 7 bases had no gene match. Germline V lookup: CDR1 SNHLY, CDR2 FYNNEI. The CDR3 DNA reads as TGTGCCAGCAACGGAGGGGGCGAGGGCTACACCTTC. It specifies CASNGGGEGYTF.

The chain is built from TRBV11-1 and TRBJ2-7; D is unclear. CDR1 and CDR2 (germline): SGHAT, FQDESV (reference sequence). Trimming shortened V by 5 bases and J by 1 base, and 18 bases separated the two germline ends. The CDR3 spans 16 residues. CDR3 sequence reads: CASSSLARTGSYEQYF. The CDR3 DNA follows: TGTGCCAGCAGCAGCTTAGCAAGAACTGGGTCCTACGAGCAGTACTTC.

The chain couples TRBV5-1 to TRBJ2-5, with D possibly TRBD1 on 6 matching bases. V lost 4 bases and J 2 bases, leaving 9 bases between the germline ends. This CDR3 region has 13 residues. The germline CDR1 and CDR2 sequences are SGHRS and YFSETQ. The CDR3 here is CASSRDKQETQYF. In DNA, the CDR3 is TGCGCCAGCAGCCGGGACAAGCAAGAGACCCAGTACTTC.

This rearrangement joins TRBV4-2 to TRBJ1-5, with TRBD1 as a possible D gene (6 bases). V was clipped by 0 bases and J by 3 bases, with 9 bases between them. This CDR3 comprises 15 residues. Germline loops: CDR1 LGHNA, CDR2 YNFKEQ. The CDR3 DNA sequence: TGTGCCAGCAGCCAAGATTGGACAGTCAATCAGCCCCAGCATTTT. Translated: CASSQDWTVNQPQHF.

This clone has a handful of counts. J is TRBJ2-1 and V is TRBV6-1, with 10 bases that match TRBD2. The CDR3 extends over 15 amino acids. Looked up from germline, CDR1 is MNHNS and CDR2 is SASEGT. V trimming: 2 bases; J trimming: 5 bases; junction bases outside the gene matches: 3. The CDR3: CASSEPLAGDNEQFF. The CDR3 DNA reads as TGTGCCAGCAGTGAACCCCTAGCGGGAGACAATGAGCAGTTCTTC.

V and J are TRBV27 and TRBJ2-7, with TRBD2 matching 9 bases. The trim removed 7 bases at V and 2 bases at J, leaving 9 bases unmatched. Germline CDR1 is MNHEY and CDR2 is SMNVEV (reference sequence). CDR3 size: 15 residues. This chain's CDR3 is CASTRSAGGTYEQYF. In nucleotides, the CDR3 is TGTGCCAGCACCCGATCAGCGGGGGGAACCTACGAGCAGTACTTC.